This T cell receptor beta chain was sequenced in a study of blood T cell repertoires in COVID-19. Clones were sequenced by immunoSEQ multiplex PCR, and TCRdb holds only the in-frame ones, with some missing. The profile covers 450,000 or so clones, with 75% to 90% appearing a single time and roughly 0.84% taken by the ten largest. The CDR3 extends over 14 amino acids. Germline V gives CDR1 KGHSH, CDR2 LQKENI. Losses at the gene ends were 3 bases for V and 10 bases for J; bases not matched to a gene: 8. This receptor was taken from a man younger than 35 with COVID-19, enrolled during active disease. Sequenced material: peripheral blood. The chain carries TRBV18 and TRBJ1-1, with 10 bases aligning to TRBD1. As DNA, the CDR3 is TGTGCCAGCTCACCTCCCGGGACAGGGGACACAGCTTTCTTT. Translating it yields CASSPPGTGDTAFF.